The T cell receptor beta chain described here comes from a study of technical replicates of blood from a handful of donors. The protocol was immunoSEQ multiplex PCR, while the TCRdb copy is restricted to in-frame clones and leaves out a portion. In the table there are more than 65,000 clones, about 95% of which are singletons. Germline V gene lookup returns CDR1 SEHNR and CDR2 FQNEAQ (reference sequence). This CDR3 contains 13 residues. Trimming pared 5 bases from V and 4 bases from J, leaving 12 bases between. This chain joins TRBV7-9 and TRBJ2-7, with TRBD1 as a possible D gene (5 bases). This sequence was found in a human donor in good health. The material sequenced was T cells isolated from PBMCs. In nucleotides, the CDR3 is TGTGCCAGCAGCCTCCAGGGCCTATACGAGCAGTACTTC. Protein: CASSLQGLYEQYF.